This TCR beta chain originates from a study of blood T cell repertoires in COVID-19. In the study overall: Collection of acute and convalescent COVID-19 samples took place in the United States, Italy and Spain. The analysed material was cDNA or gDNA that came from T cells, B-cell-depleted T cells, or PBMCs.

In this sample, this clone turned up a few times. Authors' methods: Amplification from reference gene primers served as the basis for estimated nucleated cell counts. Method: immunoSEQ multiplex PCR; TCRdb's copy keeps in-frame clones and lacks some. For V, J and clone size, that table is used; D and trimming come from the DNA. The data show approximately 66,000 clones, more than 60% seen once. This TCR derives from a man in his fifties or sixties with acute or convalescent COVID-19. The specimen sequenced was peripheral blood.

For the CDR3, the DNA is TGTGCCTGGAGTTCTCGCAGCGGGAGCACAGATACGCAGTATTTT. It specifies CAWSSRSGSTDTQYF. J is TRBJ2-3 and V is TRBV30, with a tentative D call TRBD2 (6 bases). This CDR3 has 15 amino acids. The V and J ends lost 2 bases and 0 bases respectively, with 12 bases between them. The germline CDR1 and CDR2 sequences are GTSNPN and SVGIG (reference sequence).